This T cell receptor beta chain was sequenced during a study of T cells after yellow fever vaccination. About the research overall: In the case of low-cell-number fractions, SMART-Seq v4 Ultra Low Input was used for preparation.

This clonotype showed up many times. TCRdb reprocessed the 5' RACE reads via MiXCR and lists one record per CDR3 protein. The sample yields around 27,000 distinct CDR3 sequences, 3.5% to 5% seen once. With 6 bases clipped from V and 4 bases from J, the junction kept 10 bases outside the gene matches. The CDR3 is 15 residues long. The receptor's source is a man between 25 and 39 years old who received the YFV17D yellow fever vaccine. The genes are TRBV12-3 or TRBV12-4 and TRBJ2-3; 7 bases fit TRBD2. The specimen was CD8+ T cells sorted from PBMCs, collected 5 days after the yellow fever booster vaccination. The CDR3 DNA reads TGTGCCAGCAGGCCTCTCGGGGAGGGTCCAGATACGCAGTATTTT. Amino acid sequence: CASRPLGEGPDTQYF.